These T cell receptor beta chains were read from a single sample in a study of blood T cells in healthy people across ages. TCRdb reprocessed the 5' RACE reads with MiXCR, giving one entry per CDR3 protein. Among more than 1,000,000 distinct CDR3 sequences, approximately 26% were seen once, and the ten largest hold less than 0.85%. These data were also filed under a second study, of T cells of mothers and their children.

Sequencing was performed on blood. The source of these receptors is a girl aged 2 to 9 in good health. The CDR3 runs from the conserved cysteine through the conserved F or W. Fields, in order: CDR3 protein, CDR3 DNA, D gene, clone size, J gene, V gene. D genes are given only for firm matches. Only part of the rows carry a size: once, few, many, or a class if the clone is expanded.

CDR3aa: CASSVGPDQPQHF; CDR3nt: TGTGCCAGCAGCGTAGGTCCTGATCAGCCCCAGCATTTT; d_gene: -; abundance: few; j_gene: TRBJ1-5; v_gene: TRBV9
CDR3aa: CASSGWDRGGHPQYF; CDR3nt: TGTGCCAGCAGCGGGTGGGACAGGGGTGGTCATCCCCAGTACTTC; d_gene: TRBD1; abundance: few; j_gene: TRBJ2-5; v_gene: TRBV7-6
CDR3aa: CSAGQGPNEQFF; CDR3nt: TGCAGTGCCGGGCAGGGCCCAAATGAGCAGTTCTTC; d_gene: -; abundance: once; j_gene: TRBJ2-1; v_gene: TRBV29-1
CDR3aa: CSAQTGTGYTF; CDR3nt: TGCAGTGCCCAGACAGGGACTGGCTACACCTTC; d_gene: TRBD1; abundance: few; j_gene: TRBJ1-2; v_gene: TRBV20-1
CDR3aa: CSAPMPGLRTDTQYF; CDR3nt: TGCAGTGCCCCTATGCCGGGGCTCCGCACAGATACGCAGTATTTT; d_gene: -; abundance: few; j_gene: TRBJ2-3; v_gene: TRBV20-1
CDR3aa: CASSGQSYNSPLHF; CDR3nt: TGTGCCAGCAGTGGACAGTCCTATAATTCACCCCTCCACTTT; d_gene: -; abundance: -; j_gene: TRBJ1-6; v_gene: TRBV9
CDR3aa: CASRAGGDDYRELVF; CDR3nt: TGTGCCAGCAGAGCGGGGGGCGACGACTACCGGGAGCTGGTTTTT; d_gene: TRBD2; abundance: few; j_gene: TRBJ2-2; v_gene: TRBV5-5
CDR3aa: CSVWTASTDTQYF; CDR3nt: TGCAGCGTCTGGACAGCTAGCACAGATACGCAGTATTTT; d_gene: -; abundance: few; j_gene: TRBJ2-3; v_gene: TRBV29-1
CDR3aa: CASSQETRGEQYF; CDR3nt: TGCGCCAGCAGCCAAGAGACTAGGGGTGAGCAGTACTTC; d_gene: -; abundance: -; j_gene: TRBJ2-7; v_gene: TRBV4-3
CDR3aa: CASSFGREPEKLNEQFF; CDR3nt: TGTGCCAGCAGCTTCGGACGGGAGCCGGAGAAACTGAATGAGCAGTTCTTC; d_gene: -; abundance: -; j_gene: TRBJ2-1; v_gene: TRBV7-9
CDR3aa: CASSQSRGQDEQYF; CDR3nt: TGCGCCAGCAGCCAATCCAGGGGCCAAGACGAGCAGTACTTC; d_gene: -; abundance: -; j_gene: TRBJ2-7; v_gene: TRBV4-1
CDR3aa: CSVEKIRDYEQYF; CDR3nt: TGCAGCGTTGAGAAAATACGGGACTACGAGCAGTACTTC; d_gene: -; abundance: -; j_gene: TRBJ2-7; v_gene: TRBV29-1
CDR3aa: CATSDTGNYGYTF; CDR3nt: TGTGCCACCAGTGACACAGGGAACTATGGCTACACCTTC; d_gene: -; abundance: few; j_gene: TRBJ1-2; v_gene: TRBV24-1
CDR3aa: CSVKIAGTDEQFF; CDR3nt: TGCAGCGTTAAAATAGCGGGAACCGATGAGCAGTTCTTC; d_gene: TRBD2; abundance: few; j_gene: TRBJ2-1; v_gene: TRBV29-1
CDR3aa: CSVRRREQYF; CDR3nt: TGCAGCGTTAGGAGGCGGGAGCAGTACTTC; d_gene: -; abundance: -; j_gene: TRBJ2-7; v_gene: TRBV29-1
CDR3aa: CASSQQGAYYEQYF; CDR3nt: TGTGCCAGCAGTCAACAGGGGGCTTACTACGAGCAGTACTTC; d_gene: TRBD1; abundance: -; j_gene: TRBJ2-7; v_gene: TRBV12-3/TRBV12-4
CDR3aa: CASSRNLPNTGELFF; CDR3nt: TGTGCCAGCAGTCGGAATCTACCCAACACCGGGGAGCTGTTTTTT; d_gene: -; abundance: -; j_gene: TRBJ2-2; v_gene: TRBV21-1
CDR3aa: CSVVRGLEGYTF; CDR3nt: TGCAGCGTTGTTCGTGGGTTGGAGGGCTACACCTTC; d_gene: -; abundance: few; j_gene: TRBJ1-2; v_gene: TRBV29-1
CDR3aa: CASRQTGTFRYGYTF; CDR3nt: TGTGCCAGCAGACAAACAGGGACGTTTCGGTATGGCTACACCTTC; d_gene: -; abundance: -; j_gene: TRBJ1-2; v_gene: TRBV28
CDR3aa: CSVQKREAEAFF; CDR3nt: TGCAGCGTCCAAAAGAGGGAAGCAGAAGCTTTCTTT; d_gene: -; abundance: few; j_gene: TRBJ1-1; v_gene: TRBV29-1
CDR3aa: CASSLGPPAYNEQFF; CDR3nt: TGTGCCAGCAGTTTAGGGCCCCCCGCCTACAATGAGCAGTTCTTC; d_gene: -; abundance: -; j_gene: TRBJ2-1; v_gene: TRBV12-3/TRBV12-4
CDR3aa: CASTLSGASFSSYNEQFF; CDR3nt: TGTGCCAGCACCCTAAGCGGGGCTAGTTTCAGCTCCTACAATGAGCAGTTCTTC; d_gene: TRBD2; abundance: few; j_gene: TRBJ2-1; v_gene: TRBV9
CDR3aa: CAVGVPYEQYF; CDR3nt: TGTGCCGTGGGGGTTCCCTACGAGCAGTACTTC; d_gene: -; abundance: -; j_gene: TRBJ2-7; v_gene: TRBV12-3/TRBV12-4
CDR3aa: CASSLSRRGAGNEQFF; CDR3nt: TGTGCCAGCAGTCTTTCACGGCGGGGGGCGGGGAATGAGCAGTTCTTC; d_gene: TRBD2; abundance: few; j_gene: TRBJ2-1; v_gene: TRBV12-3/TRBV12-4
CDR3aa: CSVEGVPSGNTIYF; CDR3nt: TGCAGCGTAGAGGGGGTTCCCTCTGGAAACACCATATATTTT; d_gene: -; abundance: few; j_gene: TRBJ1-3; v_gene: TRBV29-1
CDR3aa: CASSPGRGDQPQHF; CDR3nt: TGCGCCAGCAGCCCGGGAAGAGGGGATCAGCCCCAGCATTTT; d_gene: -; abundance: -; j_gene: TRBJ1-5; v_gene: TRBV5-1
CDR3aa: CASSQVEQTEAFF; CDR3nt: TGTGCCAGCAGCCAAGTCGAGCAAACTGAAGCTTTCTTT; d_gene: -; abundance: few; j_gene: TRBJ1-1; v_gene: TRBV3-1
CDR3aa: CASASTGFYEQYF; CDR3nt: TGTGCCAGCGCCAGTACAGGATTCTACGAGCAGTACTTC; d_gene: -; abundance: -; j_gene: TRBJ2-7; v_gene: TRBV12-3/TRBV12-4
CDR3aa: CSARDRGQDYEQYF; CDR3nt: TGCAGTGCTAGAGATAGGGGACAGGACTACGAGCAGTACTTC; d_gene: TRBD1; abundance: -; j_gene: TRBJ2-7; v_gene: TRBV20-1
CDR3aa: CASRAMPTPTSYEQYF; CDR3nt: TGTGCCAGCAGAGCCATGCCGACTCCGACATCCTACGAGCAGTACTTC; d_gene: -; abundance: -; j_gene: TRBJ2-7; v_gene: TRBV27
CDR3aa: CASSEMIYEQYF; CDR3nt: TGTGCCAGCAGTGAGATGATCTACGAGCAGTACTTC; d_gene: -; abundance: few; j_gene: TRBJ2-7; v_gene: TRBV2
CDR3aa: CASSFPRPPYEQYF; CDR3nt: TGTGCCAGCAGTTTCCCAAGACCGCCCTACGAGCAGTACTTC; d_gene: -; abundance: -; j_gene: TRBJ2-7; v_gene: TRBV6-2/TRBV6-3
CDR3aa: CASSQKRDSSPGIPYEQCF; CDR3nt: TGTGCCAGCAGCCAAAAGCGGGACTCCTCACCGGGGATCCCCTACGAGCAGTGCTTC; d_gene: TRBD2; abundance: -; j_gene: TRBJ2-5; v_gene: TRBV7-2
CDR3aa: CASSLTSGGGYTF; CDR3nt: TGTGCCAGCAGCTTAACGTCGGGGGGAGGCTACACCTTC; d_gene: -; abundance: few; j_gene: TRBJ1-2; v_gene: TRBV7-3
CDR3aa: CASSQDGGQPFYEQYF; CDR3nt: TGCGCCAGCAGCCAAGATGGGGGACAGCCGTTCTACGAGCAGTACTTC; d_gene: TRBD1; abundance: many; j_gene: TRBJ2-7; v_gene: TRBV4-1
CDR3aa: CASSTRDRPTDEQYF; CDR3nt: TGTGCCAGCAGCACACGGGACAGGCCGACGGACGAGCAGTACTTC; d_gene: TRBD1; abundance: -; j_gene: TRBJ2-7; v_gene: TRBV11-3
CDR3aa: CASSYDRDTGELFF; CDR3nt: TGCGCCAGCAGTTACGACAGGGACACCGGGGAGCTGTTTTTT; d_gene: TRBD1; abundance: -; j_gene: TRBJ2-2; v_gene: TRBV5-1
CDR3aa: CSARVGASNSPLHF; CDR3nt: TGCAGTGCTAGAGTAGGGGCCTCTAATTCACCCCTCCACTTT; d_gene: -; abundance: few; j_gene: TRBJ1-6; v_gene: TRBV20-1
CDR3aa: CASAPTDGNTIYF; CDR3nt: TGCGCCAGCGCTCCAACGGACGGAAACACCATATATTTT; d_gene: -; abundance: -; j_gene: TRBJ1-3; v_gene: TRBV5-1
CDR3aa: CSVRFPGTGPYF; CDR3nt: TGCAGCGTTAGATTCCCCGGGACAGGACCCTACTTC; d_gene: TRBD1; abundance: few; j_gene: TRBJ2-4; v_gene: TRBV29-1
CDR3aa: CASSWTGTSGGLTETQYF; CDR3nt: TGTGCCAGCAGCTGGACCGGGACTAGCGGGGGGCTCACGGAGACCCAGTACTTC; d_gene: TRBD2; abundance: few; j_gene: TRBJ2-5; v_gene: TRBV7-3
CDR3aa: CASSFGFGTIYF; CDR3nt: TGTGCCAGCAGTTTCGGGTTTGGCACCATATATTTT; d_gene: -; abundance: few; j_gene: TRBJ1-3; v_gene: TRBV12-3/TRBV12-4
CDR3aa: CASSARGQETQYF; CDR3nt: TGTGCCAGCAGCGCCCGGGGCCAAGAGACCCAGTACTTC; d_gene: -; abundance: -; j_gene: TRBJ2-5; v_gene: TRBV7-9
CDR3aa: CATKSDWKETQYF; CDR3nt: TGTGCCACAAAATCGGACTGGAAAGAGACCCAGTACTTC; d_gene: -; abundance: once; j_gene: TRBJ2-5; v_gene: TRBV6-4
CDR3aa: CASSLELGQPEKLFF; CDR3nt: TGCGCCAGCAGCTTGGAGCTAGGACAACCTGAAAAACTGTTTTTT; d_gene: -; abundance: -; j_gene: TRBJ1-4; v_gene: TRBV5-1
CDR3aa: CASSGTVGAGELFF; CDR3nt: TGCGCCAGCAGCGGGACAGTGGGGGCCGGGGAGCTGTTTTTT; d_gene: TRBD1; abundance: few; j_gene: TRBJ2-2; v_gene: TRBV4-3